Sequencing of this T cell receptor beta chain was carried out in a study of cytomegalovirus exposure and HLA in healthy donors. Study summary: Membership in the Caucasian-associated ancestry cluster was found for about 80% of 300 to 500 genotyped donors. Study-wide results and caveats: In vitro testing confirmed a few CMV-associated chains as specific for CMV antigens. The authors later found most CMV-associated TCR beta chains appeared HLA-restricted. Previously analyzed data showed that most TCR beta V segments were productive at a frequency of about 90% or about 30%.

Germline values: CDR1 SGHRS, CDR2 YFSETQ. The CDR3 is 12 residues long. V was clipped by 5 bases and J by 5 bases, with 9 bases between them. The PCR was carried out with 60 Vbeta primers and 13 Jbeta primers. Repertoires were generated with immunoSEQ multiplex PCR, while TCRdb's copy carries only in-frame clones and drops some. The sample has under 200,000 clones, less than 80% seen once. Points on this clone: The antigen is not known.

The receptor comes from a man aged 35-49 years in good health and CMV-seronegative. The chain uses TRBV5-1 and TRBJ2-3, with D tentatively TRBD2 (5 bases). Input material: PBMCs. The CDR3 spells CASSLARDTQYF. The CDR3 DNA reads TGCGCCAGCAGTTTAGCGAGAGATACGCAGTATTTT.